The sequence of this T cell receptor beta chain was determined in a study of vaccination effects on CD4 cells after COVID-19. Pools of viral peptides were used by the ViraFEST assay to expand antigen-specific CD4+ T cells ahead of sequencing. CD4+ T cell isolation took place after less than 13 days of culture. Of the BNT162b2 and mRNA-1273 vaccines, participants received two doses of one or the other. The assay was immunoSEQ multiplex PCR, and TCRdb's table has in-frame clones only and misses some. The data show fewer than 30,000 clones, 83% seen once. The trim removed 0 bases at V and 1 base at J, leaving 9 bases unmatched. The CDR3 totals 17 residues. CDR1 and CDR2 (germline): SGHRS, YFSETQ. Details on this clone: The antigen remains unidentified.

The chain is built from TRBV5-1 and TRBJ1-2, with 7 bases fitting TRBD1. The TCR sequence derives from a human donor who received a COVID-19 vaccine. Some clones in this sample may be carry-over from other donors' samples. Sample: CD4+ T cells from PBMCs cultured with HCoV-NL63 spike peptides, taken after COVID-19 vaccination. The CDR3 here is CASSLGGRTGYNYGYTF. CDR3 DNA: TGCGCCAGCAGCTTGGGGGGCCGGACAGGCTATAACTATGGCTACACCTTC.